This T cell receptor beta chain was sequenced in a study of OX40 agonist ivuxolimab in advanced cancers. Study overall: People who had prior anti-PD-1, anti-PD-L1 or anti-CTLA-4 therapy could take part, and around 43% had some.

Germline CDR1 and CDR2: SGHRS and YFSETQ. This CDR3 is built from 13 residues. Trimming took off 4 bases at V and 0 bases at J, with 7 bases between the two ends. The method was immunoSEQ multiplex PCR; TCRdb's version includes in-frame clones alone and lacks a portion of them. The sample records 25,000 to 35,000 clones, 86% being singletons. The clonotype comes from an adult with an advanced solid tumor such as melanoma, head and neck, liver or kidney cancer. The specimen comprised CD4+ or CD8+ T cells sorted from blood, sampled in a trial of the OX40 agonist ivuxolimab. The V and J genes are TRBV5-1 and TRBJ1-1; weak D call: TRBD1 (5 bases). The DNA for the CDR3 is TGCGCCAGCAGCACACAGGTGAACACTGAAGCTTTCTTT. As protein: CASSTQVNTEAFF. Using reference TRBV5-1 and TRBJ1-1 for the parts outside the CDR3, the full variable domain is KAGVTQTPRYLIKTRGQQVTLSCSPISGHRSVSWYQQTPGQGLQFLFEYFSETQRNKGNFPGRFSGRQFSNSRSEMNVSTLELGDSALYLCASSTQVNTEAFFGQGTRLTVV.